This T cell receptor beta chain was identified in a study of blood T cell repertoires in COVID-19. Study as a whole: Whether acute or convalescent, the COVID-19 samples came from the United States, Italy and Spain. T cells, B-cell-depleted T cells, or PBMCs supplied cDNA or gDNA.

Original analysis: Nucleated cell counts were estimated from reference gene primer amplification. Sequencing was performed with immunoSEQ multiplex PCR; in TCRdb, only in-frame clones are kept and a portion is missing. That table furnishes V, J and clone size, whereas the DNA furnished D and trimming. The table shows around 75,000 clones, with almost 90% occurring only once. A single count supports this clone. Germline values: CDR1 SSHAT, CDR2 FNYEAQ (reference sequence). The CDR3 runs 15 residues. With 2 bases removed from V and 4 bases from J, the gap between germline ends came to 14 bases. Sequenced material: peripheral blood. The chain recombines TRBV7-7 with TRBJ2-5; possible D gene TRBD1, 8 bases. This clonotype originated in a human donor in a cohort sampled during active COVID-19. The CDR3 is CASSLNRGGSETQYF. The CDR3 nucleotides read TGTGCCAGCAGCTTAAACAGGGGGGGTTCAGAGACCCAGTACTTC.